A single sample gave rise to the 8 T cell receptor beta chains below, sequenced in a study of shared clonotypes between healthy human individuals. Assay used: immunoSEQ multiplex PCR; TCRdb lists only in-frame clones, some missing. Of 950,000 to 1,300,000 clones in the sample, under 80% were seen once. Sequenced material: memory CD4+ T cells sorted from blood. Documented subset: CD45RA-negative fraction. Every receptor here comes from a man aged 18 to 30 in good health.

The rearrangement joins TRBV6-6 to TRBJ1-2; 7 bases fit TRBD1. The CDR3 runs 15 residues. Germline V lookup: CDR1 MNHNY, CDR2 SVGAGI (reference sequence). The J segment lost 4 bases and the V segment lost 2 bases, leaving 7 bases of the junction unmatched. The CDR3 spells CASSYLQGLSYGYTF. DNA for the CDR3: TGTGCCAGCAGTTACCTACAGGGGCTGAGCTATGGCTACACCTTC.

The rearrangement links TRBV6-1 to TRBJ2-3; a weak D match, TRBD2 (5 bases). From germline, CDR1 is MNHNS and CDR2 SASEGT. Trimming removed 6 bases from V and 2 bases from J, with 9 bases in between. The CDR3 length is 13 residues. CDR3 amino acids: CASSGMLTDTQYF. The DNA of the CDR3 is TGTGCCAGCAGCGGGATGCTCACAGATACGCAGTATTTT.

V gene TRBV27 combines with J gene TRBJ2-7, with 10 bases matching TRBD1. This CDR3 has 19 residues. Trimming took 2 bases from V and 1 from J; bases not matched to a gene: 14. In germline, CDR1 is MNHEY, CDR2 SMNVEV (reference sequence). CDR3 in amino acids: CASSLKAATGGQNSYEQYF. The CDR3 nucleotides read TGTGCCAGCAGTTTAAAGGCTGCGACAGGGGGCCAGAATTCCTACGAGCAGTACTTC.

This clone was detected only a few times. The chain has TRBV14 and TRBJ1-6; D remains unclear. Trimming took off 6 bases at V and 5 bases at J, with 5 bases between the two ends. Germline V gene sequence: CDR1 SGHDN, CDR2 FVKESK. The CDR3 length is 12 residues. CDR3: CASRENNSPLHF. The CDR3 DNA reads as TGTGCCAGCAGGGAGAATAATTCACCCCTCCACTTT.

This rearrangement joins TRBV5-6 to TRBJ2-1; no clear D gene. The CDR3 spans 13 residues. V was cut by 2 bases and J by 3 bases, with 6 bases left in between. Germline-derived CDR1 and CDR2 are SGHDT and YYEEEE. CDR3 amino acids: CASSLGFYNEQFF. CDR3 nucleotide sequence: TGTGCCAGCAGCTTAGGATTCTACAATGAGCAGTTCTTC. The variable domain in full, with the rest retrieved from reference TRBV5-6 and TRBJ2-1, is DAGVTQSPTHLIKTRGQQVTLRCSPKSGHDTVSWYQQALGQGPQFIFQYYEEEERQRGNFPDRFSGHQFPNYSSELNVNALLLGDSALYLCASSLGFYNEQFFGPGTRLTVL.

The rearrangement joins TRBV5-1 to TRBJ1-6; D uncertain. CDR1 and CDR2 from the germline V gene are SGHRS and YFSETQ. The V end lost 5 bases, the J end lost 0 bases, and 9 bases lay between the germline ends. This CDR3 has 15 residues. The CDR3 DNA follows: TGCGCCAGCAGTCAGACTCCCTCCTATAATTCACCCCTCCACTTT. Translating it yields CASSQTPSYNSPLHF.

In nucleotides, the CDR3 is TGTGCCACACAACTTCTTGCGGAGGGTGAGCAGTTCTTC. It codes for CATQLLAEGEQFF. The chain is built from TRBV10-3 and TRBJ2-1, with a weak D call TRBD2 (6 bases). Trimming removed 10 bases at V and 9 bases at J, with 19 bases between. The CDR3 is 13 amino acids. Germline loops: CDR1 ENHRY, CDR2 SYGVKD.

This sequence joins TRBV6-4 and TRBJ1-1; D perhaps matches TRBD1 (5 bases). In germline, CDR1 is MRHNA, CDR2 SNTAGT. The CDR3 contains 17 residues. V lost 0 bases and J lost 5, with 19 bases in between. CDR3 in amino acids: CASSDSRDSNWETEAFF. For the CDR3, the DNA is TGTGCCAGCAGTGACTCCCGGGACTCCAACTGGGAAACTGAAGCTTTCTTT.